A single sample is the source of the 15 T cell receptor beta chains below, sequenced in a study of Tregs in tolerant kidney transplant recipients. The assay was immunoSEQ multiplex PCR, and TCRdb's table has in-frame clones only and misses some. This sample has just under 65,000 clones, with 95% to 98% found just once. The source was Tregs from blood, collected before the transplant. These receptor sequences come from a human donor who received a combined kidney and bone marrow transplant.

This chain uses TRBV27 with TRBJ2-1; TRBD1 agrees at 7 bases. V gave up 6 bases and J gave up 4 bases; unmatched junction bases: 9. Per the germline V gene, CDR1 is MNHEY and CDR2 is SMNVEV (reference sequence). The CDR3 extends over 15 amino acids. CDR3 coding DNA: TGTGCCAGCAGAGAGACGGGACAGATATACAATGAGCAGTTCTTC. This gives the protein CASRETGQIYNEQFF.

The rearrangement joins TRBV5-1 to TRBJ2-7; 7 bases are a match to TRBD1. Looked up from germline, CDR1 is SGHRS and CDR2 is YFSETQ. The CDR3 is 16 residues long. Losses at the gene ends were 3 bases for V and 3 bases for J; bases not matched to a gene: 12. The CDR3 region is CASSSNRQGRSYEQYF. In nucleotides, the CDR3 is TGCGCCAGCAGCTCGAACCGACAGGGCAGGAGCTACGAGCAGTACTTC.

CDR3 nucleotides: TGCGCCAGCAGTTTGAGTTTACTAGCCTACGAGCAGTACTTC. Amino acids: CASSLSLLAYEQYF. The chain is built from TRBV5-1 and TRBJ2-7, with D possibly matching TRBD2 (5 bases). Trimming pared 5 bases from V and 2 bases from J, leaving 14 bases between. Germline V gives CDR1 SGHRS, CDR2 YFSETQ. This CDR3 region has 14 residues.

The gene calls are TRBV11-3 and TRBJ1-4, with a weak D call TRBD1 (5 bases). Germline loops: CDR1 SGHNT, CDR2 YENEEA. The length of the CDR3 is 15 residues. Trimming took 5 bases from V and 6 from J, leaving 16 bases between them. For the CDR3, the DNA is TGTGCCAGCAGCGCACCGGGACGGGGGGATGAAAAACTGTTTTTT. Translating gives CASSAPGRGDEKLFF.

This chain joins TRBV10-1 and TRBJ2-2; 8 bases are a match to TRBD1. CDR1 WNHNN and CDR2 SYGVQD come from the germline V gene (reference sequence). This CDR3 is 17 amino acids long. Germline trimming cut 2 bases from V and 6 bases from J; bases unmatched to any gene: 11. The CDR3 coding sequence is TGCGCCAGCAGTGAGCGGATGGGCAGGGGGCTTCCCGGGGAGCTGTTTTTT. Translation: CASSERMGRGLPGELFF.

V usage is TRBV7-6 and J usage is TRBJ2-7, with TRBD2 identical over 11 bases. CDR1 and CDR2 (germline): SGHVS, FNYEAQ. This CDR3 is built from 17 residues. V was pared by 4 bases and J by 0 bases, with 8 bases of the junction left unmatched. CDR3 bases: TGTGCCAGCAGCTCCTTAGCGGGAGGGCAAATCTCCTACGAGCAGTACTTC. Its translation: CASSSLAGGQISYEQYF.

The chain combines TRBV29-1 with TRBJ2-6; TRBD1 agrees at 9 bases. V shed 6 bases and J 4 bases; nucleotides not matched to a gene: 4. Germline loops: CDR1 SQVTM, CDR2 ANQGSEA. This CDR3 has 14 amino acids. The CDR3 spells CSVGQGRGANVLTF. CDR3 sequence (DNA): TGCAGCGTCGGACAGGGGAGGGGGGCCAACGTCCTGACTTTC.

This rearrangement joins TRBV25-1 to TRBJ2-3; 8 nucleotides align to TRBD1. The CDR3 runs to 15 residues. J gave up 3 bases and V 6 bases, and 8 bases lay outside the gene matches. The germline CDR1 and CDR2 sequences are MGHDK and SYGVNS. DNA of the CDR3: TGTGCCAGCAGGAGGACAGGGTGGGGGACAGATACGCAGTATTTT. Translating gives CASRRTGWGTDTQYF.

This chain uses TRBV11-2 with TRBJ2-3; maybe TRBD1 (6 bases). The V gene lost 2 bases and the J gene lost 2 bases, with 11 bases spanning the gap. The CDR3 is 15 residues long. CDR1 is SGHAT and CDR2 is FQNNGV in the germline V gene. The CDR3 DNA reads as TGTGCCAGCAGCTTAACAGGGTTAAACACAGATACGCAGTATTTT. Protein product: CASSLTGLNTDTQYF.

The rearrangement joins TRBV18 to TRBJ1-6; no firm D call. CDR1 is KGHSH, CDR2 LQKENI, per germline. Trimming removed 3 bases from V and 9 bases from J, with 9 bases in between. The CDR3 is 13 residues long. The CDR3 reads CASSPGTSSPLHF. The DNA for the CDR3 is TGTGCCAGCTCACCGGGCACTTCTTCACCCCTCCACTTT.

This chain connects TRBV7-9 to TRBJ2-5, with TRBD2 matching 10 bases. The germline V gene has CDR1 SEHNR and CDR2 FQNEAQ (reference sequence). V shed 5 bases, J shed 5 bases, and the junction held 5 bases outside the gene matches. The CDR3 sequence is 14 residues long. CDR3 in DNA: TGTGCCAGCAGCCCGGGACTAGCGAGGGAGACCCAGTACTTC. This codes for CASSPGLARETQYF.

The chain couples TRBV5-1 to TRBJ2-3; 10 bases align to TRBD2. V shed 3 bases, J shed 1 base, and the junction held 5 bases outside the gene matches. The CDR3 consists of 16 residues. CDR1 is SGHRS and CDR2 is YFSETQ in the germline V gene. CDR3 region: CASSWEAGGGTDTQYF. CDR3 DNA sequence: TGCGCCAGCAGCTGGGAAGCGGGGGGGGGCACAGATACGCAGTATTTT.

V is TRBV7-2 and J is TRBJ2-7, with 8 bases matching TRBD2. The germline V gene has CDR1 SGHTA and CDR2 FQGNSA. The CDR3 loop spans 15 amino acids. Trimming at V came to 5 bases and at J to 7 bases, leaving 13 bases not matched to a gene. In nucleotides, the CDR3 is TGTGCCAGCAGCCTCGAGCGGGGGTGGCTAGTGGAGCAGTACTTC. Its protein is CASSLERGWLVEQYF. Looking up the rest from reference TRBV7-2 and TRBJ2-7 gives the full variable domain: GAGVSQSPSNKVTEKGKDVELRCDPISGHTALYWYRQSLGQGLEFLIYFQGNSAPDKSGLPSDRFSAERTGGSVSTLTIQRTQQEDSAVYLCASSLERGWLVEQYFGPGTRLTVT.

V and J are TRBV30 and TRBJ2-7, with TRBD2 matching 9 bases. This CDR3 is 13 amino acids long. Germline V gives CDR1 GTSNPN, CDR2 SVGIG (reference sequence). J was trimmed by 9 bases and V by 0 bases; bases with no gene match: 6. The CDR3 sequence: CAWSVRTSGLQYF. CDR3 DNA sequence: TGTGCCTGGAGTGTACGAACTAGCGGGCTGCAGTACTTC. Full variable domain (missing parts from reference TRBV30 and TRBJ2-7): SQTIHQWPATLVQPVGSPLSLECTVEGTSNPNLYWYRQAAGRGLQLLFYSVGIGQISSEVPQNLSASRPQDRQFILSSKKLLLSDSGFYLCAWSVRTSGLQYFGPGTRLTVT.

This chain joins TRBV6-1 and TRBJ1-3, with D unresolved. This CDR3 has 15 amino acids. V was trimmed by 5 bases and J by 0 bases, leaving 11 bases between them. CDR1 and CDR2 (germline): MNHNS, SASEGT. The CDR3 loop is CASSSSWASGNTIYF. CDR3 in DNA: TGTGCCAGCAGTTCTTCTTGGGCCTCTGGAAACACCATATATTTT.